The sequence of this T cell receptor beta chain was determined in a study of post-analysis software for immune sequencing data. Notes on the study in general: Under F measure analysis, samples from one preparation batch co-clustered strongly.

Included in the TCR beta cDNA libraries were unique molecular identifiers. One entry per CDR3 protein, called by TCRdb with MiXCR from the PCR reads. The table includes roughly 650,000 distinct CDR3 sequences, approximately 59% detected once. For this clonotype: Its specificity is not known.

The sample was blood. This TCR derives from a girl aged 2 to 10 with multiple sclerosis.

The CDR3 nucleotides are TGTGCCAGCAGCTCCACGGTGGTGTCGGAGACCCAGTACTTC. Translation: CASSSTVVSETQYF. V usage is TRBV11-1 and J usage is TRBJ2-5; D remains ambiguous. CDR1 is SGHAT, CDR2 FQDESV, per germline (reference sequence). With 4 bases removed from V and 5 bases from J, the gap between germline ends came to 14 bases. The CDR3 loop spans 14 amino acids.